This section outlines one TCR beta chain sequence together with its context. Its antigen has not been determined. No base-level quality is on record; no much larger clone is a single base apart. Including the terminal cysteine and phenylalanine, the CDR3 comprises 19 residues. The only DNA kept is the CDR3, 57 bases in frame from the first base. According to the germline V gene, CDR1 reads SGDLS and CDR2 reads YYNGEE. V ends up 2 bases short and J 0 bases short, with an unmatched junction base count of 10. These data come from a study of tumor T cells in aggressive B-cell lymphoma (dated by TCRdb to 2016 to 2017). Library prep was done by the immunoSEQ multiplex PCR assay. Not all clones reach the TCRdb copy of this immuneACCESS table, which keeps in-frame sequences only. Checked studies attribute under half of the gap to unresolved V genes and leave the rest unexplained. In this sample the table shows about 2,300 clones, approximately 94% of which occur a single time. The top ten hold about 2.5% of the sample.

The sequence links TRBV9 to TRBJ2-3; 12 central bases correspond to TRBD2. This receptor was identified in an adult with diffuse large B cell lymphoma. The material sequenced was tumor tissue. The CDR3 here reads CASSVQPGLAGYSTDTQYF. The sequence in DNA is TGTGCCAGCAGCGTGCAGCCGGGACTAGCGGGTTATAGCACAGATACGCAGTATTTT.